This T cell receptor beta chain originates from a study of beta chain features in type 1 diabetes. Investigators reverse transcribed all isolated RNA, so they sequenced expressed TCRB transcripts. Naive, central memory and regulatory T cell samples produced a mean of roughly 3.9 million reads. TCRdb's table, derived via immunoSEQ multiplex PCR, lists solely in-frame clones and lacks some. The sample consists of a few hundred thousand clones, roughly 30% of them appearing once. This clonotype was sampled from a man aged 25 to 40 in good health. The sequencing sample was made of central memory CD4+ T cells from blood.

In nucleotides, the CDR3 is TGTGCCATCAGTGATGGAGGTAGTTTGCGGACAGATACGCAGTATTTT. Protein product: CAISDGGSLRTDTQYF. The chain has TRBV10-3 and TRBJ2-3; maybe TRBD2 (5 bases). This CDR3 region has 16 residues. Germline V CDR1 and CDR2: ENHRY, SYGVKD. Trimming took 3 bases from V and 3 from J, leaving 16 bases between them.